What follows are 20 T cell receptor beta chains derived from one specimen sequenced in a study of T cells in Graves' hyperthyroidism and ophthalmopathy (dated by TCRdb to about 2019). The protocol used for the library was multiplex PCR. The instrument given in TCRdb is Illumina HiSeq 2000. Amplification of TCR beta CDR3 regions was carried out from RNA transcripts. The TCR CDR3 was subjected to a first round of RT-PCR using the HTBI primer set and the Qiagen OneStep RT-PCR kit. The public reads were reprocessed in TCRdb via fastp at Q25 and MiXCR, keeping in-frame beta chains. A single entry per CDR3 protein holds the most common genes and DNA from its merged rows. In all, the sample holds roughly 330,000 distinct CDR3 sequences, and roughly 17% of those were seen once. Clones ranked in the top ten supply 33% of the sample. Specimen: blood. These receptors were obtained from a man between 25 and 39 years old with Graves' hyperthyroidism.

This clonotype was observed many times. The chain has TRBV11-1 and TRBJ1-1; D ambiguous. V lost 2 bases to trimming and J lost 4 bases, with 14 bases between them. The CDR3 extends over 15 amino acids. Germline V lookup: CDR1 SGHAT, CDR2 FQDESV (reference sequence). The CDR3 DNA is TGTGCCAGCAGCTTACTGCGACGGGATTCCACTGAAGCTTTCTTT. This codes for CASSLLRRDSTEAFF.

This clonotype showed up just a few times. The chain couples TRBV2 to TRBJ1-3; D call uncertain. V lost 6 bases, J lost 0 bases, and 6 bases lay in between. The CDR3 loop spans 13 amino acids. Germline-derived CDR1 and CDR2 are SNHLY and FYNNEI. This CDR3 reads CASRPYSGNTIYF. CDR3 bases: TGTGCCAGCAGACCGTACTCTGGAAACACCATATATTTT.

The rearrangement links TRBV18 to TRBJ2-7; 8 nucleotides agree with TRBD2. The ends lost 3 bases at V and 3 bases at J; junction bases unmatched: 7. CDR3 length: 15 residues. Germline CDR1 and CDR2: KGHSH and LQKENI. The CDR3: CASSPPAGEYYEQYF. The CDR3 nucleotides are TGTGCCAGCTCACCCCCAGCGGGAGAATACTACGAGCAGTACTTC.

This clonotype appeared many times. This rearrangement joins TRBV7-9 to TRBJ2-1, with D unresolved. Germline-derived CDR1 and CDR2 are SEHNR and FQNEAQ (reference sequence). The germline V and J ends were trimmed by 4 bases and 10 bases, with 11 bases remaining between them. This CDR3 has 12 residues. The CDR3 sequence is CASSSAVREQFF. The CDR3 DNA reads as TGTGCCAGCAGCTCGGCGGTGCGGGAGCAGTTCTTC.

Turning to this clonotype: The junction and the germline gene differ at one end; a read error may be behind it. The chain uses TRBV20-1 and TRBJ1-4; possibly TRBD1 for D (5 bases). Germline-derived CDR1 and CDR2 are DFQATT and SNEGSKA (reference sequence). CDR3 length: 14 amino acids. CDR3 coding DNA: TGCAGTACTAGAGAAAGGGGATTTAGTGAAAAACTGTTTTTT. Amino acid sequence: CSTRERGFSEKLFF.

This clonotype was detected only a few times. An end of the junction does not agree with germline; a read error may underlie this. V and J are TRBV7-3 and TRBJ2-5; no reliable D call. The CDR3 is 13 amino acids. From germline, CDR1 is SGHTA and CDR2 FQGTGA. CDR3: CASSLLIQGTQYF. In DNA form, the CDR3 reads TGTGCCAGCAGCTTACTAATCCAAGGGACCCAGTACTTC.

This clonotype was seen repeatedly, ten times or more. The chain uses TRBV28 and TRBJ2-1, with 8 bases identical to TRBD2. This CDR3 comprises 16 residues. The V segment lost 5 bases and the J segment 2 bases; nucleotides outside the gene matches: 8. Germline values: CDR1 MDHEN, CDR2 SYDVKM. The CDR3 here is CASSERAGAPYNEQFF. The CDR3 DNA follows: TGTGCCAGCAGTGAGCGAGCGGGAGCACCCTACAATGAGCAGTTCTTC.

This clonotype occurred a few times. CDR3 amino acids: CASSVQAGSTDTQYF. The CDR3 nucleotides read TGCGCCAGCAGCGTTCAAGCGGGTAGCACAGATACGCAGTATTTT. The V and J genes are TRBV5-1 and TRBJ2-3; TRBD2 might be the D (6 bases). The germline V and J ends were trimmed by 4 bases and 0 bases, with 12 bases remaining between them. The germline CDR1 and CDR2 sequences are SGHRS and YFSETQ. The CDR3 has 15 amino acids.

In its sample, this clonotype was seen many times. The chain couples TRBV7-3 to TRBJ2-5; 8 bases line up with TRBD2. This CDR3 region has 15 residues. Germline V gene data show CDR1 as SGHTA and CDR2 as FQGTGA. After removal of 5 bases from V and 9 bases from J, the junction contained 14 bases not matched to a gene. The CDR3 DNA is TGTGCCAGCAGCGCAAGCGGGGGAAAGGCGGCGGCCCAGTACTTC. This codes for CASSASGGKAAAQYF.

This clonotype came up once. The chain recombines TRBV5-4 with TRBJ2-1; 7 nucleotides agree with TRBD1. The V gene's germline CDR1 is SGHNT and CDR2 YYREEE (reference sequence). The ends lost 7 bases at V and 6 bases at J; junction bases unmatched: 4. This CDR3 has 12 amino acids. CDR3 loop: CASGYRGNEQFF. The DNA of the CDR3 is TGTGCCAGCGGCTACAGGGGCAATGAGCAGTTCTTC.

The chain links TRBV18 to TRBJ2-1; D tentatively fits TRBD1 or TRBD2 (5 bases each). The ends were cut back, 5 bases at V and 3 bases at J, with 20 bases in the middle. In germline, CDR1 is KGHSH, CDR2 LQKENI. The CDR3 extends over 17 amino acids. The CDR3 DNA follows: TGTGCCAGCTCAACCCCCCAGGGCGGGCCGGGCTACAATGAGCAGTTCTTC. Translating it yields CASSTPQGGPGYNEQFF.

This clonotype was seen more than once but under ten times. The chain uses TRBV6-2 or TRBV6-3 and TRBJ1-3; weak D call: TRBD1 (5 bases). Germline V gene sequence: CDR1 MNHEY, CDR2 SVGEGT. V lost 0 bases and J 4 bases, leaving 13 bases between the germline ends. This CDR3 comprises 16 residues. CDR3 protein: CASSYSEGLGGNTIYF. As DNA, the CDR3 is TGTGCCAGCAGTTACTCCGAGGGGTTAGGAGGAAACACCATATATTTT.

This clonotype was detected only a few times. The J gene is TRBJ2-7, the V gene TRBV29-1; tentative D call: TRBD1 (6 bases). CDR1 SQVTM and CDR2 ANQGSEA come from the germline V gene. The CDR3 covers 14 residues. Between the trimmed V and J ends, which lost 4 bases and 4 bases, there was a span of 17 bases. The CDR3 region is CSVGGGSEGYEQYF. For the CDR3, the DNA is TGCAGCGTTGGAGGGGGTTCCGAGGGGTACGAGCAGTACTTC.

V and J are TRBV18 and TRBJ1-1; D call uncertain. The V and J ends lost 5 bases and 1 base respectively, with 11 bases between them. The CDR3 loop spans 14 amino acids. Looked up from germline, CDR1 is KGHSH and CDR2 is LQKENI. CDR3 amino acids: CASSGVLRNTEAFF. CDR3 coding DNA: TGTGCCAGCTCAGGCGTTCTCCGGAACACTGAAGCTTTCTTT.

This clonotype has just a few counts. The chain links TRBV15 to TRBJ2-2; D not resolved. V was pared by 4 bases and J by 0 bases, with 15 bases between. CDR1 is LNHNV and CDR2 is YYDKDF in the germline V gene (reference sequence). This CDR3 has 17 residues. The CDR3: CATSTPPGVANTGELFF. CDR3 in DNA: TGTGCCACCAGCACCCCACCCGGTGTGGCGAACACCGGGGAGCTGTTTTTT.

V is TRBV11-2 and J is TRBJ2-1, with D perhaps TRBD2 (6 bases). The CDR3 runs to 15 residues. Trimming shortened V by 4 bases and J by 5 bases, and 15 bases separated the two germline ends. Germline V lookup: CDR1 SGHAT, CDR2 FQNNGV. CDR3 sequence (DNA): TGTGCCAGCAGCTCCCTTACTAGCCTGGACAATGAGCAGTTCTTC. Translated: CASSSLTSLDNEQFF.

This clonotype was detected only a few times. J is TRBJ2-7 and V is TRBV29-1, with D possibly being TRBD1 (5 bases). Germline V gene lookup returns CDR1 SQVTM and CDR2 ANQGSEA. V lost 7 bases to trimming and J lost 3 bases, with 13 bases between them. The CDR3 runs 12 residues. Written as DNA, the CDR3 is TGCAGCGCGCAGGGTGGGGACTACGAGCAGTACTTC. Amino acid sequence: CSAQGGDYEQYF.

This clonotype has at least ten counts. CDR3 loop: CATWEETQYF. CDR3 sequence (DNA): TGTGCCACCTGGGAAGAGACCCAGTACTTC. The chain couples TRBV10-3 to TRBJ2-5; D gene ambiguous. V shed 10 bases and J shed 3 bases, with 6 bases lying between them. This CDR3 spans 10 amino acids. The germline V gene has CDR1 ENHRY and CDR2 SYGVKD.

The CDR3 region is CAWRPQGEDEQYF. The CDR3 region has the DNA TGTGCCTGGAGGCCTCAGGGGGAGGACGAGCAGTACTTC. V is TRBV30 and J is TRBJ2-7, with D tentatively TRBD1 (7 bases). CDR3 length: 13 residues. V gave up 3 bases and J gave up 5 bases, with 14 bases separating them. Germline-derived CDR1 and CDR2 are GTSNPN and SVGIG (reference sequence).

This clonotype was seen a handful of times. This chain links TRBV7-2 with TRBJ1-2, with 8 bases fitting TRBD1. The CDR3 runs 15 residues. The trim removed 0 bases at V and 0 bases at J, leaving 0 bases unmatched. Looked up from germline, CDR1 is SGHTA and CDR2 is FQGNSA. CDR3 DNA sequence: TGTGCCAGCAGCTTAGCCAGGGGGCCTAACTATGGCTACACCTTC. It translates to CASSLARGPNYGYTF.